The next 26 T cell receptor beta chains were all read from a single sample in a study of monozygotic twins with cystic fibrosis. The protocol was immunoSEQ multiplex PCR, while the TCRdb copy is restricted to in-frame clones and leaves out a portion. The sample includes 30,000 to 35,000 clones, more than 85% seen only once; the top ten take roughly 1%. Material: blood. The receptors were gathered from a girl aged 2 to 10 with cystic fibrosis.

This rearrangement joins TRBV20-1 to TRBJ1-2; D call uncertain. The CDR3 extends over 10 amino acids. The germline V and J ends were trimmed by 5 bases and 4 bases, with 5 bases remaining between them. CDR1 and CDR2 from the germline V gene are DFQATT and SNEGSKA (reference sequence). CDR3 loop: CSAPSYGYTF. The CDR3 DNA is TGCAGTGCTCCCAGCTATGGCTACACCTTC.

This chain uses TRBV5-1 with TRBJ2-5; 8 nucleotides agree with TRBD2. V trimming: 4 bases; J trimming: 0 bases; junction bases outside the gene matches: 8. This CDR3 region has 16 residues. Per the germline V gene, CDR1 is SGHRS and CDR2 is YFSETQ. DNA for the CDR3: TGCGCCAGCAGCCGCGGACTAGCTCCGTACCAAGAGACCCAGTACTTC. Amino acids: CASSRGLAPYQETQYF. Together with reference TRBV5-1 and TRBJ2-5, the CDR3 gives the full variable domain: KAGVTQTPRYLIKTRGQQVTLSCSPISGHRSVSWYQQTPGQGLQFLFEYFSETQRNKGNFPGRFSGRQFSNSRSEMNVSTLELGDSALYLCASSRGLAPYQETQYFGPGTRLLVL.

V usage is TRBV19 and J usage is TRBJ1-6; 8 bases are a match to TRBD1. The J segment lost 6 bases and the V segment lost 2 bases, leaving 0 bases of the junction unmatched. The CDR3 spans 14 residues. Germline CDR1 and CDR2: LNHDA and SQIVND (reference sequence). The CDR3, as DNA: TGTGCCAGTAGTATACAGGGGGCTAATTCACCCCTCCACTTT. It yields the protein CASSIQGANSPLHF.

The chain employs TRBV14 and TRBJ2-7; 7 bases are a match to TRBD1. The CDR3 spans 13 residues. Trimming removed 2 bases from V and 5 bases from J; junction bases left unmatched: 3. CDR1 is SGHDN, CDR2 FVKESK, per germline. The CDR3 DNA reads as TGTGCCAGCAGCCAAACAGGGGTGAACGAGCAGTACTTC. Amino acids: CASSQTGVNEQYF.

The chain combines TRBV7-3 with TRBJ2-3, with D maybe TRBD1 (6 bases). The CDR3 covers 17 residues. Per the germline V gene, CDR1 is SGHTA and CDR2 is FQGTGA. V gave up 3 bases and J gave up 0 bases, with 16 bases separating them. In DNA, the CDR3 is TGTGCCAGCAGCTTGGGACAAGGGGTGTATAGCACAGATACGCAGTATTTT. Translating gives CASSLGQGVYSTDTQYF.

The chain joins TRBV15 to TRBJ1-1; D ambiguous. Germline loops: CDR1 LNHNV, CDR2 YYDKDF (reference sequence). V was clipped by 1 base and J by 0 bases, with 12 bases between them. This CDR3 is 16 amino acids long. The CDR3 is CATSRGEGSMNTEAFF. In nucleotides, the CDR3 is TGTGCCACCAGCAGAGGTGAGGGCTCAATGAACACTGAAGCTTTCTTT.

The rearrangement links TRBV2 to TRBJ2-5; 7 nucleotides agree with TRBD1. Germline values: CDR1 SNHLY, CDR2 FYNNEI. V dropped 8 bases and J dropped 5; count of bases not matched to a gene: 8. The CDR3 consists of 13 residues. The CDR3 reads CASLEGGWETQYF. CDR3 nucleotides: TGTGCCAGCTTAGAAGGGGGCTGGGAGACCCAGTACTTC.

This chain uses TRBV10-3 with TRBJ2-2, with TRBD2 identical over 11 bases. After removal of 3 bases from V and 6 bases from J, the junction contained 3 bases not matched to a gene. The CDR3 is made up of 15 amino acids. Germline V CDR1 and CDR2: ENHRY, SYGVKD. The CDR3 here is CAISDLSGGAGELFF. Written as DNA, the CDR3 is TGTGCCATCAGTGACCTTAGCGGGGGGGCCGGGGAGCTGTTTTTT.

J is TRBJ2-7 and V is TRBV4-1; D perhaps matches TRBD1 (5 bases). Trimming pared 3 bases from V and 3 bases from J, leaving 15 bases between. The CDR3 runs to 15 residues. Germline CDR1 MGHRA, CDR2 YSYEKL. The CDR3 nucleotides read TGCGCCAGCAGCCAGGGCCGGCAGGGCTTCTACGAGCAGTACTTC. Its protein is CASSQGRQGFYEQYF.

The J gene is TRBJ1-5, the V gene TRBV15; 7 bases match TRBD1. This CDR3 is built from 16 residues. Germline assignment: CDR1 LNHNV and CDR2 YYDKDF (reference sequence). The junction had 10 bases not matched to a gene; V was cut back by 8 bases and J by 0 bases. In nucleotides, the CDR3 is TGTGCCACCGACGACAGGACAGGATATAGCAATCAGCCCCAGCATTTT. It codes for CATDDRTGYSNQPQHF.

This clone was seen just once. The chain has TRBV7-2 and TRBJ2-7; 8 bases match TRBD2. Looked up from germline, CDR1 is SGHTA and CDR2 is FQGNSA. V shed 4 bases and J 2 bases; nucleotides not matched to a gene: 7. This CDR3 region has 15 residues. CDR3 residues: CASSSGGAGAYEQYF. The CDR3 DNA reads TGTGCCAGCAGCTCCGGGGGAGCGGGGGCCTACGAGCAGTACTTC.

V gene TRBV7-9 combines with J gene TRBJ2-1; D unclear. Deletions cut 2 bases from V and 4 bases from J, with 9 bases between. The CDR3 length is 14 residues. Germline-derived CDR1 and CDR2 are SEHNR and FQNEAQ (reference sequence). The CDR3 loop is CASSLSIQYNEQFF. CDR3 DNA sequence: TGTGCCAGCAGCTTAAGTATTCAGTACAATGAGCAGTTCTTC.

This clone was recorded once. The gene calls are TRBV5-1 and TRBJ2-1, with D possibly TRBD1 on 6 matching bases. Germline CDR1 is SGHRS and CDR2 is YFSETQ. V gave up 3 bases and J gave up 1 base, with 17 bases separating them. CDR3 length: 17 amino acids. CDR3 in DNA: TGCGCCAGCAGCTCCACGCCAAACAGGGTTTCCTACAATGAGCAGTTCTTC. Translating gives CASSSTPNRVSYNEQFF.

J is TRBJ1-2 and V is TRBV29-1; D uncertain. Between the trimmed V and J ends, which lost 6 bases and 8 bases, there was a span of 16 bases. The CDR3 spans 12 residues. Per germline, CDR1 SQVTM and CDR2 ANQGSEA. The CDR3 protein is CSVSLIDEGYTF. The CDR3 DNA sequence: TGCAGCGTGAGTCTTATCGATGAGGGCTACACCTTC.

The rearrangement uses TRBV7-8 and TRBJ2-2, with 13 bases aligning to TRBD2. This CDR3 has 16 amino acids. V dropped 6 bases and J dropped 7; count of bases not matched to a gene: 8. Germline V gene data show CDR1 as SGHVS and CDR2 as FQNEAQ. The DNA of the CDR3 is TGTGCCAGCAGTCTACTAGCGGGAGGGGTCAACGGGGAGCTGTTTTTT. Encoded protein: CASSLLAGGVNGELFF.

The rearrangement joins TRBV14 to TRBJ2-5; 12 bases agree with TRBD2. Germline assignment: CDR1 SGHDN and CDR2 FVKESK. Trimming at V came to 4 bases and at J to 7 bases, leaving 4 bases not matched to a gene. This CDR3 contains 14 residues. Here the CDR3 reads CASSRVTSGGTQYF. CDR3 nucleotides: TGTGCCAGCAGCCGCGTGACTAGCGGGGGGACCCAGTACTTC.

This clone was picked up a small number of times. This sequence joins TRBV5-1 and TRBJ1-1; 7 bases line up with TRBD1. This CDR3 region has 15 residues. The V segment lost 2 bases and the J segment 4 bases; nucleotides outside the gene matches: 8. Germline V gene sequence: CDR1 SGHRS, CDR2 YFSETQ. CDR3 residues: CASSLGGASGTEAFF. Here the CDR3 DNA reads TGCGCCAGCAGCTTAGGGGGCGCATCGGGCACTGAAGCTTTCTTT.

The chain links TRBV7-9 to TRBJ2-2, with 7 bases identical to TRBD2. The V and J ends lost 3 bases and 1 base, in that order; junction bases with no gene match: 5. Germline V gene data show CDR1 as SEHNR and CDR2 as FQNEAQ (reference sequence). The CDR3 contains 16 residues. CDR3 sequence: CASSFRGSQNTGELFF. The CDR3 DNA is TGTGCCAGCAGCTTTCGCGGGAGCCAGAACACCGGGGAGCTGTTTTTT.

This chain joins TRBV4-1 and TRBJ1-1; D unresolved. CDR1 MGHRA and CDR2 YSYEKL come from the germline V gene. This CDR3 contains 13 residues. Between the trimmed V and J ends, which lost 0 bases and 5 bases, there was a span of 7 bases. The chain's CDR3 is CASSQDWQTEAFF. The CDR3 region has the DNA TGCGCCAGCAGCCAAGATTGGCAGACTGAAGCTTTCTTT.

The V and J genes are TRBV7-7 and TRBJ2-5, with 7 bases that match TRBD2. V lost 1 base to trimming and J lost 4 bases; unmatched junction nucleotides: 3. CDR3 length equals 14 residues. CDR1 and CDR2 from the germline V gene are SSHAT and FNYEAQ (reference sequence). This CDR3 reads CASSLGGRGETQYF. The CDR3 nucleotides read TGTGCCAGCAGCTTAGGAGGGAGGGGAGAGACCCAGTACTTC.

J is TRBJ2-1 and V is TRBV28; D possibly corresponds to TRBD2 (6 bases). Trimming shortened V by 4 bases and J by 0 bases, and 13 bases separated the two germline ends. CDR1 and CDR2 (germline): MDHEN, SYDVKM. The CDR3 spans 16 residues. The CDR3 sequence is CASSWSGPSSYNEQFF. In nucleotides, the CDR3 is TGTGCCAGCAGTTGGAGCGGGCCGAGCTCCTACAATGAGCAGTTCTTC.

The chain employs TRBV29-1 and TRBJ1-1; 10 bases match TRBD1. V was clipped by 4 bases and J by 1 base; unmatched bases: 0. Germline-derived CDR1 and CDR2 are SQVTM and ANQGSEA. This CDR3 spans 13 amino acids. CDR3: CSVGTGGNTEAFF. The CDR3 DNA reads as TGCAGCGTTGGGACAGGGGGGAACACTGAAGCTTTCTTT.

This sequence joins TRBV30 and TRBJ2-3, with D possibly being TRBD1 or TRBD2 (5 bases each). The germline gives CDR1 GTSNPN, CDR2 SVGIG (reference sequence). The V gene lost 0 bases and the J gene lost 0 bases, with 10 bases spanning the gap. The CDR3 consists of 15 residues. DNA of the CDR3: TGTGCCTGGAGTGTACTAGGGGTGAGCACAGATACGCAGTATTTT. It translates to CAWSVLGVSTDTQYF.

The chain combines TRBV10-1 with TRBJ2-2; possible D gene TRBD2, 5 bases. Germline-derived CDR1 and CDR2 are WNHNN and SYGVQD (reference sequence). V lost 0 bases and J 4 bases, leaving 6 bases between the germline ends. The CDR3 totals 14 residues. The CDR3 reads CASSESRVTGELFF. The CDR3 DNA is TGCGCCAGCAGTGAGTCGAGGGTCACCGGGGAGCTGTTTTTT.

The chain carries TRBV7-3 and TRBJ2-7; D is uncertain. The CDR3 has 15 amino acids. V was pared by 7 bases and J by 0 bases, with 16 bases between. Germline V gene data show CDR1 as SGHTA and CDR2 as FQGTGA. DNA of the CDR3: TGTGCCAGCACTCTACCCCCGGACCGCTCCTACGAGCAGTACTTC. It specifies CASTLPPDRSYEQYF.

The chain employs TRBV6-5 and TRBJ2-2; D gene unclear. The V gene's germline CDR1 is MNHEY and CDR2 SVGAGI. The V end lost 5 bases, the J end lost 1 base, and 2 bases lay between the germline ends. The CDR3 is made up of 12 amino acids. The CDR3 loop reads CASSRNTGELFF. Written as DNA, the CDR3 is TGTGCCAGCAGTAGGAACACCGGGGAGCTGTTTTTT.